Listed below are T cell receptor beta chains from one sample, sequenced in a study of shared clonotypes between healthy human individuals. Profiled with immunoSEQ multiplex PCR; TCRdb holds only in-frame clones, not every one. The repertoire holds 2 million to 3 million clones, 90% to 95% seen once, with about 0.34% in the top ten. The sample comprised naive CD4+ T cells from PBMCs. The receptors come from a man younger than 35 in good health. Some clones in this sample may be carry-over from other donors' samples. The CDR3 runs from the conserved cysteine through the conserved F or W. The D gene is left open where the match is weak. Clone sizes are given selectively: once, few, many, or a class where the clone is expanded.

J: TRBJ2-1; V: TRBV11-1; D: TRBD2; size: NA; CDR3: CASSLSSGSFNEQFF; DNA: TGTGCCAGCAGCTTATCGAGCGGGAGTTTTAATGAGCAGTTCTTC
J: TRBJ2-3; V: TRBV27; D: NA; size: NA; CDR3: CASSRYRGGRDTQYF; DNA: TGTGCCAGCAGTAGGTACAGGGGAGGAAGAGATACGCAGTATTTT
J: TRBJ1-1; V: TRBV5-1; D: NA; size: NA; CDR3: CASSVGGTYTEAFF; DNA: TGCGCCAGCAGCGTGGGCGGAACTTACACTGAAGCTTTCTTT
J: TRBJ2-3; V: TRBV28; D: TRBD2; size: NA; CDR3: CASSRGETDTQYF; DNA: TGTGCCAGCAGTCGGGGGGAGACAGATACGCAGTATTTT
J: TRBJ2-5; V: TRBV30; D: NA; size: NA; CDR3: CAWSTLGQETQYF; DNA: TGTGCCTGGTCCACCCTAGGGCAAGAGACCCAGTACTTC
J: TRBJ2-7; V: TRBV19; D: TRBD1; size: NA; CDR3: CASSPTGASYEQYF; DNA: TGTGCCAGTAGCCCGACAGGGGCCTCCTACGAGCAGTACTTC
J: TRBJ1-3; V: TRBV15; D: NA; size: NA; CDR3: CATTKEGRFSGNTIYF; DNA: TGTGCCACCACCAAGGAGGGCAGATTCTCTGGAAACACCATATATTTT
J: TRBJ2-3; V: TRBV13; D: NA; size: NA; CDR3: CASSLATDTQYF; DNA: TGTGCCAGCAGCTTAGCGACAGATACGCAGTATTTT
J: TRBJ2-1; V: TRBV7-2; D: TRBD2; size: NA; CDR3: CASSLRASGTVNEQFF; DNA: TGTGCCAGCAGCCTCCGGGCGAGCGGGACGGTCAATGAGCAGTTCTTC
J: TRBJ2-7; V: TRBV11-2; D: TRBD2; size: NA; CDR3: CASSLGLAYIEQYF; DNA: TGTGCCAGCAGCTTAGGACTAGCATATATCGAGCAGTACTTC
J: TRBJ1-4; V: TRBV7-9; D: NA; size: once; CDR3: CASSLGSGLIKELFF; DNA: TGTGCCAGCAGCTTAGGGTCCGGACTTATCAAGGAACTGTTTTTT
J: TRBJ2-5; V: TRBV4-1; D: TRBD2; size: NA; CDR3: CASSQGLAGIRQETQYF; DNA: TGCGCCAGCAGCCAAGGACTAGCTGGAATCCGCCAAGAGACCCAGTACTTC
J: TRBJ2-7; V: TRBV6-1; D: NA; size: NA; CDR3: CASSEFSGSYEQYF; DNA: TGTGCCAGCAGTGAATTTTCGGGATCCTACGAGCAGTACTTC
J: TRBJ1-4; V: TRBV2; D: NA; size: NA; CDR3: CASSERGENEKLFF; DNA: TGTGCCAGCAGTGAGAGGGGTGAAAATGAAAAACTGTTTTTT
J: TRBJ1-1; V: TRBV25-1; D: TRBD1; size: NA; CDR3: CASSGQGDTTEAFF; DNA: TGTGCCAGCAGTGGACAGGGAGACACAACTGAAGCTTTCTTT
J: TRBJ2-1; V: TRBV18; D: NA; size: NA; CDR3: CASSPLVSGDNEQFF; DNA: TGTGCCAGCTCACCACTCGTATCAGGGGACAATGAGCAGTTCTTC
J: TRBJ2-5; V: TRBV5-1; D: NA; size: NA; CDR3: CASSLEAASETQYF; DNA: TGCGCCAGCAGCTTGGAGGCGGCCAGCGAGACCCAGTACTTC
J: TRBJ1-3; V: TRBV18; D: NA; size: NA; CDR3: CASSPADSSGNTIYF; DNA: TGTGCCAGCTCACCAGCCGACAGCTCTGGAAACACCATATATTTT
J: TRBJ1-6; V: TRBV11-2; D: NA; size: NA; CDR3: CASSPEDGRNSPLHF; DNA: TGTGCCAGCAGCCCCGAGGACGGGAGGAATTCACCCCTCCACTTT
J: TRBJ1-5; V: TRBV19; D: NA; size: NA; CDR3: CASRVDLGAPRRQPQHF; DNA: TGTGCCAGTAGGGTGGATTTGGGGGCACCCCGCCGGCAGCCCCAGCATTTT
J: TRBJ2-5; V: TRBV5-1; D: NA; size: once; CDR3: CASSSGDHGETQYF; DNA: TGCGCCAGCAGCTCGGGGGACCACGGGGAGACCCAGTACTTC
J: TRBJ2-2; V: TRBV7-2; D: TRBD2; size: NA; CDR3: CASRRTSGANTGELFF; DNA: TGTGCCAGCAGGCGCACTAGCGGGGCGAACACCGGGGAGCTGTTTTTT
J: TRBJ2-1; V: TRBV28; D: NA; size: NA; CDR3: CASSLLANEQFF; DNA: TGTGCCAGCAGTTTACTGGCTAATGAGCAGTTCTTC
J: TRBJ1-1; V: TRBV2; D: NA; size: NA; CDR3: CASSEAETGWETEAFF; DNA: TGTGCCAGCAGTGAAGCAGAGACAGGCTGGGAGACTGAAGCTTTCTTT
J: TRBJ2-5; V: TRBV7-9; D: NA; size: NA; CDR3: CASSPGTQYF; DNA: TGTGCCAGCAGCCCCGGGACCCAGTACTTC
J: TRBJ1-1; V: TRBV6-5; D: NA; size: NA; CDR3: CASSYSRGGRTEAFF; DNA: TGTGCCAGCAGTTACTCGAGAGGGGGGCGCACTGAAGCTTTCTTT
J: TRBJ1-5; V: TRBV28; D: NA; size: NA; CDR3: CASSWNGGPGQPQHF; DNA: TGTGCCAGCAGCTGGAACGGGGGGCCAGGTCAGCCCCAGCATTTT
J: TRBJ2-3; V: TRBV5-1; D: NA; size: NA; CDR3: CASSHDSSVSDTQYF; DNA: TGCGCCAGCAGCCACGATTCTAGCGTTTCAGATACGCAGTATTTT
J: TRBJ1-2; V: TRBV2; D: NA; size: NA; CDR3: CASRAASYGYTF; DNA: TGTGCCAGCAGGGCCGCAAGCTATGGCTACACCTTC
J: TRBJ2-5; V: TRBV4-2; D: NA; size: NA; CDR3: CASSQGAARETQYF; DNA: TGTGCCAGCAGCCAGGGGGCGGCGCGAGAGACCCAGTACTTC
J: TRBJ1-1; V: TRBV19; D: NA; size: NA; CDR3: CASSITRVTEAFF; DNA: TGTGCCAGTAGTATAACAAGGGTCACTGAAGCTTTCTTT
J: TRBJ2-7; V: TRBV15; D: NA; size: NA; CDR3: CATSRAVQGRSYEQYF; DNA: TGTGCCACCAGCAGAGCAGTTCAGGGAAGGTCCTACGAGCAGTACTTC
J: TRBJ1-2; V: TRBV5-1; D: NA; size: once; CDR3: CASSFGEFGGLSYGYTF; DNA: TGCGCCAGCAGCTTTGGTGAATTCGGGGGCCTCTCCTATGGCTACACCTTC
J: TRBJ1-4; V: TRBV10-3; D: TRBD1; size: NA; CDR3: CAISGTGGEKLFF; DNA: TGTGCCATCAGTGGGACAGGGGGCGAAAAACTGTTTTTT
J: TRBJ1-2; V: TRBV7-3; D: TRBD1; size: NA; CDR3: CASSFTGTGSYGYTF; DNA: TGTGCCAGCAGCTTTACTGGGACAGGGAGCTATGGCTACACCTTC
J: TRBJ2-7; V: TRBV7-2; D: NA; size: NA; CDR3: CASSLTGRSGYEQYF; DNA: TGTGCCAGCAGCTTAACGGGCAGGAGCGGGTACGAGCAGTACTTC
J: TRBJ2-7; V: TRBV7-2; D: NA; size: NA; CDR3: CASSRGGSTYEQYF; DNA: TGTGCCAGCAGCAGGGGGGGCAGCACCTACGAGCAGTACTTC
J: TRBJ2-1; V: TRBV18; D: NA; size: NA; CDR3: CASSPGKGSYNEQFF; DNA: TGTGCCAGCTCCCCAGGGAAGGGGTCCTACAATGAGCAGTTCTTC
J: TRBJ2-7; V: TRBV7-2; D: TRBD2; size: NA; CDR3: CASSPPGRALSEQYF; DNA: TGTGCCAGCAGCCCGCCCGGGAGGGCCCTCTCCGAGCAGTACTTC
J: TRBJ2-7; V: TRBV28; D: NA; size: NA; CDR3: CASSLGSYEQYF; DNA: TGTGCCAGCAGTTTAGGGAGCTACGAGCAGTACTTC
J: TRBJ2-7; V: TRBV20-1; D: NA; size: once; CDR3: CSARTIEQYF; DNA: TGCAGTGCTAGAACTATCGAGCAGTACTTC
J: TRBJ2-3; V: TRBV5-1; D: NA; size: NA; CDR3: CASSLERPGTDTQYF; DNA: TGCGCCAGCAGCTTGGAGCGGCCGGGCACAGATACGCAGTATTTT